This section outlines one TCR beta chain sequence together with its context. The antigen remains unidentified. The read ends 3 residues before the CDR3 terminus; that terminus is restored from the germline J gene. TCRdb keeps only in-frame clones here, not all; method: immunoSEQ multiplex PCR. Its table lists around 24,000 clones. The record originates from a study of T cells in women clearing cervical HPV infection. For the study at large: Cases were women with histologically confirmed HPV16-related CIN3 or worse, including a couple of invasive cancers.

Whole-study findings and limits: CIN3+ cases had significantly higher TCR repertoire richness than controls, but evenness did not differ.

CDR1 and CDR2 (germline): LNHDA, SQIVND (reference sequence). The CDR3 is 17 residues long. The V gene is TRBV19, the J gene TRBJ1-2, with a weak D call TRBD1 (5 bases). This clonotype originated in a woman between 18 and 69 years old with a cervical HPV16 infection that either progressed to CIN3+ or cleared (not recorded which). Sequenced material: blood buffy coat. CDR3 amino acids: CASSSPRRQGSSYDYTF. Incomplete CDR3 DNA: TGTGCCAGTAGTAGCCCCCGTCGGCAGGGCTCATCCTACGAC.